These 5 T cell receptor beta chains were all obtained from the same sample, sequenced in a study of cytomegalovirus exposure and HLA in healthy donors. The PCR was carried out with 60 Vbeta primers and 13 Jbeta primers. Assay: immunoSEQ multiplex PCR; the TCRdb copy retains only in-frame clones and omits some. This sample yields tens of thousands of clones, of which around 89% are seen a single time; about 12% belongs to the top ten. Sequencing was done on a sample of PBMCs. The origin of the receptors is a woman between 25 and 40 years old in good health and CMV-seropositive.

The chain has TRBV6-4 and TRBJ2-3; 8 bases line up with TRBD2. The V gene end was trimmed by 6 bases and the J gene end by 4 bases; junction bases not matched to a gene: 6. In germline, CDR1 is MRHNA, CDR2 SNTAGT. The CDR3 sequence is 14 residues long. CDR3 DNA sequence: TGTGCCAGCAGCCCCAGCGGGAGCCCAGATACGCAGTATTTT. This sequence encodes CASSPSGSPDTQYF.

CDR3 coding DNA: TGTGCCAGCAGTTACTCGGGCAGGGCGAACACTGAAGCTTTCTTT. Its protein product is CASSYSGRANTEAFF. V is TRBV6-5 and J is TRBJ1-1; a possible D gene is TRBD1 (5 bases). The CDR3 totals 15 residues. Germline V lookup: CDR1 MNHEY, CDR2 SVGAGI. Trimming pared 0 bases from V and 1 base from J, leaving 9 bases between.

The chain couples TRBV7-2 to TRBJ1-2, with 10 bases lining up with TRBD1. The CDR3 has 15 residues. V lost 4 bases, J lost 8 bases, and 10 bases stayed unmatched. Per germline, CDR1 SGHTA and CDR2 FQGNSA. CDR3 region: CASSSTPGQGLGYTF. In nucleotides, the CDR3 is TGTGCCAGCAGCTCAACTCCGGGACAGGGGTTAGGCTACACCTTC.

This chain joins TRBV27 and TRBJ1-4; D remains ambiguous. The CDR3 sequence is 16 residues long. V dropped 5 bases and J dropped 5 bases, with 18 bases sitting between them. Germline CDR1 is MNHEY and CDR2 is SMNVEV (reference sequence). In nucleotides, the CDR3 is TGTGCCAGCAGTGGCCAGAAAGGAGGCCTCAATGAAAAACTGTTTTTT. The encoded protein is CASSGQKGGLNEKLFF.

V usage is TRBV19 and J usage is TRBJ2-2, with 8 bases that match TRBD1. The V and J ends lost 4 bases and 5 bases, in that order; junction bases with no gene match: 6. Germline CDR1 is LNHDA and CDR2 is SQIVND (reference sequence). The CDR3 runs 15 residues. CDR3 sequence reads: CASSTDRAETGELFF. The DNA for the CDR3 is TGTGCCAGTAGTACGGACAGGGCAGAAACCGGGGAGCTGTTTTTT.